The next 25 T cell receptor beta chains were all read from a single sample in a study of shared clonotypes between healthy human individuals. Measured with immunoSEQ multiplex PCR; TCRdb has only the in-frame clones, and not every one. Of approximately 2.5 million clones listed, roughly 93% are singletons. The specimen was naive CD4+ T cells from PBMCs. Sample subset: CD45RA+ positively selected. The receptors shown here come from a young man in good health. Some clones in this sample may be carry-over from other donors' samples.

This chain connects TRBV7-8 to TRBJ1-1; D is unclear. Germline CDR1 SGHVS, CDR2 FQNEAQ. V was cut by 1 base and J by 8 bases, with 8 bases left in between. The CDR3 length is 12 residues. CDR3: CASSLVTTEAFF. The CDR3 bases are TGTGCCAGCAGCTTAGTTACGACAGAAGCTTTCTTT. Based on the CDR3 plus reference TRBV7-8 and TRBJ1-1, the full variable domain is GAGVSQSPRYKVAKRGQDVALRCDPISGHVSLFWYQQALGQGPEFLTYFQNEAQLDKSGLPSDRFFAERPEGSVSTLKIQRTQQEDSAVYLCASSLVTTEAFFGQGTRLTVV.

J is TRBJ2-5 and V is TRBV4-1, with no clear D. The V end was cut by 2 bases, the J end by 5 bases, with 9 bases between. Germline V lookup: CDR1 MGHRA, CDR2 YSYEKL. CDR3 length: 13 residues. CDR3 DNA sequence: TGCGCCAGCAGCCAAACCCTAGTTGAGACCCAGTACTTC. Its protein is CASSQTLVETQYF.

This clone was seen a single time. The chain carries TRBV10-2 and TRBJ2-1; 11 nucleotides agree with TRBD2. This CDR3 spans 14 amino acids. CDR1 and CDR2 from the germline V gene are WSHSY and SAAADI. J lost 6 bases, V lost 5 bases, and 3 bases had no gene match. CDR3: CASSLSGRANEQFF. CDR3 in DNA: TGCGCCAGCAGTCTTAGCGGGAGGGCCAATGAGCAGTTCTTC.

The chain has TRBV29-1 and TRBJ2-5, with D unclear. The J call is doubtful: the DNA matches TRBJ2-7 better. Germline CDR1 is SQVTM and CDR2 is ANQGSEA. The CDR3 covers 14 residues. The CDR3 coding sequence is TGCAGCGTTGGGGTACTCACCTACTCCTACGAGCAGTACTTC. It is translated as CSVGVLTYSYEQYF.

The chain has TRBV7-2 and TRBJ1-3; D gene ambiguous. V lost 0 bases to trimming and J lost 0 bases, with 9 bases between them. The CDR3 spans 16 residues. CDR1 and CDR2 (germline): SGHTA, FQGNSA. The CDR3 nucleotides are TGTGCCAGCAGCTTAGCGCATGGCGGCTCTGGAAACACCATATATTTT. Protein product: CASSLAHGGSGNTIYF.

The chain employs TRBV18 and TRBJ2-1; 8 nucleotides line up with TRBD1. The germline CDR1 and CDR2 sequences are KGHSH and LQKENI. This CDR3 is built from 15 residues. Unmatched junction bases numbered 9, after V lost 3 bases and J lost 8 bases. The CDR3 nucleotides read TGTGCCAGCTCACCTGGGACAGGCGTGCGGGATGAGCAGTTCTTC. This sequence encodes CASSPGTGVRDEQFF. Full variable domain (remainder filled in from reference TRBV18 and TRBJ2-1): NAGVMQNPRHLVRRRGQEARLRCSPMKGHSHVYWYRQLPEEGLKFMVYLQKENIIDESGMPKERFSAEFPKEGPSILRIQQVVRGDSAAYFCASSPGTGVRDEQFFGPGTRLTVL.

This clone was picked up a small number of times. CDR3 protein: CASFSTGTRATGELFF. DNA of the CDR3: TGTGCCAGCTTTTCTACCGGGACTAGGGCTACCGGGGAGCTGTTTTTT. The chain links TRBV28 to TRBJ2-2; 8 positions match TRBD2. V gave up 8 bases and J gave up 5 bases; unmatched junction bases: 13. Per the germline V gene, CDR1 is MDHEN and CDR2 is SYDVKM. There are 16 residues in the CDR3.

This clone was observed a single time. The J gene is TRBJ2-1, the V gene TRBV28; 7 bases agree with TRBD2. The CDR3 contains 16 residues. Germline lookup yields CDR1 MDHEN and CDR2 SYDVKM. The V and J ends lost 3 bases and 0 bases, in that order; junction bases with no gene match: 5. For the CDR3, the DNA is TGTGCCAGCAGTTTTGGCGGGGGAAGCTCCTACAATGAGCAGTTCTTC. This gives the protein CASSFGGGSSYNEQFF.

The genes are TRBV4-3 and TRBJ1-1; 11 nucleotides agree with TRBD1. CDR1 LGHNA and CDR2 YSLEER come from the germline V gene. The CDR3 length is 15 residues. V shed 2 bases and J 5 bases; nucleotides not matched to a gene: 4. The CDR3 is CASSQRDRGFTEAFF. The CDR3 DNA reads as TGCGCCAGCAGCCAAAGGGACAGGGGGTTTACTGAAGCTTTCTTT.

As for this clone: The sample carries other DNA sequences with the same CDR3. V usage is TRBV5-1 and J usage is TRBJ1-1, with unresolved D. The CDR3 has 13 residues. V lost 2 bases, J lost 1 base, and 6 bases lay in between. Germline lookup yields CDR1 SGHRS and CDR2 YFSETQ. The CDR3 DNA reads TGCGCCAGCAGCTTTGGAGGGAACACTGAAGCTTTCTTT. Its protein is CASSFGGNTEAFF.

The J gene is TRBJ2-1, the V gene TRBV5-1; 13 bases match TRBD2. The ends lost 0 bases at V and 5 bases at J; junction bases unmatched: 5. Germline values: CDR1 SGHRS, CDR2 YFSETQ. The CDR3 covers 17 residues. Here the CDR3 reads CASSLGGLAGADNEQFF. The CDR3 bases are TGCGCCAGCAGCTTGGGTGGACTAGCGGGAGCCGACAATGAGCAGTTCTTC. The full variable domain, in which reference TRBV5-1 and TRBJ2-1 provide the parts outside the CDR3, is KAGVTQTPRYLIKTRGQQVTLSCSPISGHRSVSWYQQTPGQGLQFLFEYFSETQRNKGNFPGRFSGRQFSNSRSEMNVSTLELGDSALYLCASSLGGLAGADNEQFFGPGTRLTVL.

Concerning this clone itself: Other DNA sequences in the sample encode the same CDR3. The V and J genes are TRBV2 and TRBJ1-5; TRBD1 agrees at 10 bases. Germline loops: CDR1 SNHLY, CDR2 FYNNEI. J gave up 5 bases and V 5 bases, and 3 bases lay outside the gene matches. The CDR3 runs 14 residues. The CDR3 region has the DNA TGTGCCAGCAGTCGGGACAGGGGCCATCAGCCCCAGCATTTT. The encoded protein is CASSRDRGHQPQHF.

Only one count was recorded for this clone. The V call is TRBV7-2, the J call TRBJ2-7; 14 bases are shared with TRBD2. Trimming removed 3 bases from V and 3 bases from J; junction bases left unmatched: 4. The CDR3 loop spans 16 amino acids. Germline V gives CDR1 SGHTA, CDR2 FQGNSA. CDR3 region: CASSFRTSGRIYEQYF. The CDR3 region has the DNA TGTGCCAGCAGCTTCCGGACTAGCGGGAGGATCTACGAGCAGTACTTC.

The gene calls are TRBV6-5 and TRBJ2-5; TRBD2 is a possible D gene (7 bases). The CDR3 spans 13 residues. The V gene's germline CDR1 is MNHEY and CDR2 SVGAGI. Trimming cost V 7 bases and J 4 bases, with 13 bases left between them. CDR3 region: CASKGGRIETQYF. Here the CDR3 DNA reads TGTGCCAGCAAGGGGGGGCGAATAGAGACCCAGTACTTC.

About this clone itself: The sample carries other DNA sequences with the same CDR3. V is TRBV18 and J is TRBJ1-4; D is possibly TRBD1 (6 bases). Germline V gives CDR1 KGHSH, CDR2 LQKENI. There are 14 residues in the CDR3. Trimming removed 3 bases from V and 7 bases from J, with 12 bases in between. The CDR3 loop reads CASSPTGAGEKLFF. DNA of the CDR3: TGTGCCAGCTCACCGACGGGGGCTGGTGAAAAACTGTTTTTT.

The chain carries TRBV14 and TRBJ2-1; 9 positions agree with TRBD1. J gave up 7 bases and V 1 base, and 8 bases lay outside the gene matches. Germline lookup yields CDR1 SGHDN and CDR2 FVKESK. CDR3 length: 16 residues. CDR3 DNA: TGTGCCAGCAGCCAAGTTGGGACAGGGACTATGAATGAGCAGTTCTTC. The encoded protein is CASSQVGTGTMNEQFF.

The chain recombines TRBV14 with TRBJ1-1; D may be TRBD1 (5 bases). Per the germline V gene, CDR1 is SGHDN and CDR2 is FVKESK. The CDR3 is 13 residues long. The V end was cut by 1 base, the J end by 4 bases, with 7 bases between. The CDR3 DNA follows: TGTGCCAGCAGCCAAGGCAGGGCCACTGAAGCTTTCTTT. Its protein is CASSQGRATEAFF.

This clone has just one count. The chain is built from TRBV9 and TRBJ2-1; D is ambiguous. The CDR3 length is 15 residues. Germline loops: CDR1 SGDLS, CDR2 YYNGEE. With 3 bases removed from V and 2 bases from J, the gap between germline ends came to 12 bases. CDR3 nucleotides: TGTGCCAGCAGCGCGTCGTCCGTTCCCTACAATGAGCAGTTCTTC. The encoded protein is CASSASSVPYNEQFF.

The chain has TRBV28 and TRBJ2-1; perhaps D is TRBD1 or TRBD2 (6 bases each). V lost 4 bases and J 7 bases, leaving 20 bases between the germline ends. CDR1 and CDR2 from the germline V gene are MDHEN and SYDVKM. The CDR3 totals 16 residues. CDR3: CASSSPVGGAGNEQFF. Here the CDR3 DNA reads TGTGCCAGCAGTTCCCCGGTGGGGGGCGCGGGAAATGAGCAGTTCTTC.

The rearrangement joins TRBV28 to TRBJ2-1; 16 bases align to TRBD2. The junction had 11 bases not matched to a gene; V was cut back by 8 bases and J by 7 bases. The germline CDR1 and CDR2 sequences are MDHEN and SYDVKM. CDR3 length: 17 amino acids. As DNA, the CDR3 is TGTGCCAGCGCGGGACTAGCGGGAGGGGGTCGTCGGAATGAGCAGTTCTTC. Translating it yields CASAGLAGGGRRNEQFF.

Only one count was recorded for this clone. The chain recombines TRBV5-3 with TRBJ1-5; no firm D call. TRBV5-3 is marked as an open reading frame, function uncertain. The CDR3 loop spans 17 amino acids. V was trimmed by 5 bases and J by 3 bases, leaving 21 bases between them. This CDR3 is CARRIFGWSQSNQPQHF. DNA for the CDR3: TGTGCCAGAAGGATTTTTGGGTGGTCGCAATCCAATCAGCCCCAGCATTTT.

The rearrangement joins TRBV5-6 to TRBJ1-2, with 7 bases matching TRBD1. CDR3 length equals 17 residues. The germline gives CDR1 SGHDT, CDR2 YYEEEE. V lost 2 bases and J lost 2; bases outside the gene matches: 12. The CDR3 DNA reads TGTGCCAGCAGCTTCCGATCGGGACAGCCGAGAAACTATGGCTACACCTTC. It encodes CASSFRSGQPRNYGYTF.

Only a few counts were recorded for this clone. The V gene is TRBV10-2, the J gene TRBJ1-5, with 9 bases aligning to TRBD1. CDR1 WSHSY and CDR2 SAAADI come from the germline V gene. J lost 4 bases, V lost 0 bases, and 1 base had no gene match. The CDR3 extends over 15 amino acids. The CDR3 DNA is TGCGCCAGCAGTGAGTCGGGACAGGGAAATCAGCCCCAGCATTTT. The encoded protein is CASSESGQGNQPQHF.

Turning to this clone: The same CDR3 arises from other DNA sequences in this sample as well. The rearrangement uses TRBV7-3 and TRBJ2-1, with D perhaps assigned TRBD1 or TRBD2 (6 bases each). This CDR3 has 15 residues. V lost 2 bases and J 4 bases, leaving 12 bases between the germline ends. Per germline, CDR1 SGHTA and CDR2 FQGTGA. The CDR3 nucleotides read TGTGCCAGCAGCTTATCCGGAGGGACATACAATGAGCAGTTCTTC. The encoded protein is CASSLSGGTYNEQFF.

V and J are TRBV9 and TRBJ2-3; 9 nucleotides match TRBD1. Germline assignment: CDR1 SGDLS and CDR2 YYNGEE. The CDR3 is made up of 15 amino acids. The V gene end was trimmed by 3 bases and the J gene end by 4 bases; junction bases not matched to a gene: 6. This chain's CDR3 is CASSGTGGASDTQYF. CDR3 DNA: TGTGCCAGCAGCGGAACAGGGGGCGCCTCAGATACGCAGTATTTT.